This T cell receptor (beta chain) was profiled in a study of OX40 agonist ivuxolimab in advanced cancers. Study context: Earlier anti-PD-1, anti-PD-L1 or anti-CTLA-4 therapy was permitted; about 39% had received some.

The table came from immunoSEQ multiplex PCR; TCRdb's copy has only in-frame clones and leaves some out. Of about 60,000 clones listed, around 93% are singletons. This clone was seen only once. Sample: CD4+ or CD8+ T cells sorted from blood, taken in a trial of the OX40 agonist ivuxolimab. This TCR came from an adult with an advanced solid tumor such as melanoma, head and neck, liver or kidney cancer.

CDR3 region: CASSYGGSYGYTF. In nucleotides, the CDR3 is TGTGCCAGCAGTTACGGGGGGAGTTATGGCTACACCTTC. V gene TRBV6-5 combines with J gene TRBJ1-2; D is perhaps TRBD1 (5 bases). Germline V gene lookup returns CDR1 MNHEY and CDR2 SVGAGI. CDR3 size: 13 residues. Deletions cut 2 bases from V and 5 bases from J, with 9 bases between.